This TCR beta chain emerged from a study of spatial heterogeneity in lung cancer. Study-level information: Averaged across combinations, each unique TCR and UMI pairing appeared more than ten times in raw reads, which were uncorrected.

Germline trimming cut 4 bases from V and 2 bases from J; bases unmatched to any gene: 4. The CDR3 length is 14 residues. In germline, CDR1 is SGHRS, CDR2 YFSETQ. TCRdb called the 5' RACE reads again in MiXCR, with one record for every CDR3 protein. The data show roughly 79,000 distinct CDR3 sequences, around 12% seen once. Time point given: sample taken at primary tumor resection. No cell sorting; template was whole RNA from tumor, lung tissue or PBMC. Sequencing used PBMCs, obtained at surgery. This sequence originates from a male donor with early-stage non-small cell lung cancer. The genes are TRBV5-1 and TRBJ2-5; 8 bases map to TRBD2. DNA for the CDR3: TGCGCCAGCAGCCCGGGGGGGGCTCAAGAGACCCAGTACTTC. Amino acid sequence: CASSPGGAQETQYF.